This T cell receptor (beta chain) came from a study of shared clonotypes between healthy human individuals. Findings of the study overall: Larger estimated richness was generally seen in naive subsets than in memory subsets. Represented diversity (both genetic and exposure-history) was limited by the small number of donors. Rarefaction curves obtained for sorted subsets showed sequencing incomplete despite large depth.

Sequencing was performed with immunoSEQ multiplex PCR; in TCRdb, only in-frame clones are kept and a portion is missing. Among 2,500,000 or so clones listed, over 85% were seen once. This clone was recorded only once. Its antigen remains unknown. Per germline, CDR1 MNHNS and CDR2 SASEGT. The trim removed 0 bases at V and 6 bases at J, leaving 0 bases unmatched. The CDR3 consists of 14 residues. The chain joins TRBV6-1 to TRBJ1-5, with TRBD1 matching 9 bases. The clonotype originates from a man younger than 30 in good health. Some clones in this sample may be carry-over from other donors' samples. Sequencing used naive CD4+ T cells from PBMCs. Subset of the sample: CD45RA+ positively selected. CDR3 DNA sequence: TGTGCCAGCAGTGAAGCGACAGGGGGTCAGCCCCAGCATTTT. Translation: CASSEATGGQPQHF.